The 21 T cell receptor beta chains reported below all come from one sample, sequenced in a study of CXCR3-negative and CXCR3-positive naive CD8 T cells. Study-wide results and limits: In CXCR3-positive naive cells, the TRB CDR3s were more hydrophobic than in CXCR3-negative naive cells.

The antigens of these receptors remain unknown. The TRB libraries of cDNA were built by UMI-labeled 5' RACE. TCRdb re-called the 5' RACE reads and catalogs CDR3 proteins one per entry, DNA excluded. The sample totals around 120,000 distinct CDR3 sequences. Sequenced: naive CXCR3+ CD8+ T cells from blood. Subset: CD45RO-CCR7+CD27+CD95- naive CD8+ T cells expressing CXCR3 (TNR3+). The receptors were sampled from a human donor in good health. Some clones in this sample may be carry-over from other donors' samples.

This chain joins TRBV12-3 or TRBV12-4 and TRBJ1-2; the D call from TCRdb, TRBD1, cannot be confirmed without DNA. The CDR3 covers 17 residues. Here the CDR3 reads CASSPLLHGQGWYGYTF.

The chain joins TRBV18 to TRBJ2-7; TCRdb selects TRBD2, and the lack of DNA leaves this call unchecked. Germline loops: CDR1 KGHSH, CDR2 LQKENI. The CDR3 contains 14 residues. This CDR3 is CASSPMAGEYEQYF.

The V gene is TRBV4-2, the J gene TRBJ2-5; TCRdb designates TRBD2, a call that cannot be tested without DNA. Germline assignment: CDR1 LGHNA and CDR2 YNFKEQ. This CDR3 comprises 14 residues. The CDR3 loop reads CASSQDGASEAQYF.

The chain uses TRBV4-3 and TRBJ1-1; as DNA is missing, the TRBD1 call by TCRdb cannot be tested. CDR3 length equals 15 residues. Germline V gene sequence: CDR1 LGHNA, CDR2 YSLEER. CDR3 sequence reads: CASSQDKTGATEAFF.

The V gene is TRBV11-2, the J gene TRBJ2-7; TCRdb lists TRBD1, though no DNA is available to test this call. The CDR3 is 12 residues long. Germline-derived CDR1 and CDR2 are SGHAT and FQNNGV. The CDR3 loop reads CASSSPRWEQYF.

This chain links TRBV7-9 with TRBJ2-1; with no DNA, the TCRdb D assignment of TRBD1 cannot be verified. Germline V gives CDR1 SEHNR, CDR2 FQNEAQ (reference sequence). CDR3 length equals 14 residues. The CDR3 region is CASNRQGSDNEQFF.

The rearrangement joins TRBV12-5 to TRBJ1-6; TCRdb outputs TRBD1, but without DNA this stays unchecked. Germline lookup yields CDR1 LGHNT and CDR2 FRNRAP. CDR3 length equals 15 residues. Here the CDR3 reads CASALRGQLNSPLHF.

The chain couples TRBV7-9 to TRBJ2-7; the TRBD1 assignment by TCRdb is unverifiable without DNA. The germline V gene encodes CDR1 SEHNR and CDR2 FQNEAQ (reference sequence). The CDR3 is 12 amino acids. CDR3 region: CASSLERGRQYF.

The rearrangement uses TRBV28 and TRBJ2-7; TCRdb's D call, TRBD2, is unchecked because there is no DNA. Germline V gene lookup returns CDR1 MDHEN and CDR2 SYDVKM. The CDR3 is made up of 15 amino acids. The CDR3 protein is CASSTSRDFSYEQYF.

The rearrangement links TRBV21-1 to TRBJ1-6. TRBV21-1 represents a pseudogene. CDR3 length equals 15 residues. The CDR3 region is CASSTSRSYNSPLHF.

CDR3: CASNPSYQTLRQGYTF. The chain couples TRBV13 to TRBJ1-2; the TCRdb call, TRBD1, lacks DNA for checking. The CDR3 totals 16 residues. Germline assignment: CDR1 PRHDT and CDR2 FYEKMQ (reference sequence).

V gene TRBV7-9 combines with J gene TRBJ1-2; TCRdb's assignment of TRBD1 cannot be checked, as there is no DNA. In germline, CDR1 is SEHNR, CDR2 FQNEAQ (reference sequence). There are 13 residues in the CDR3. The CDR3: CASSMDSSYGYTF.

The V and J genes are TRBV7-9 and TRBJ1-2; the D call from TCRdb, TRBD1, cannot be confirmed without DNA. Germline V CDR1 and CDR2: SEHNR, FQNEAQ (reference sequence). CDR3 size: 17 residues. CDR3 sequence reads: CASSFPPGQGPYRGYTF.

The CDR3 is CASTNPPDRVFFYEQYF. V and J are TRBV21-1 and TRBJ2-7; TCRdb reports TRBD1, a call that lacks DNA to check it against. TRBV21-1 is an annotated pseudogene. The CDR3 runs 17 residues.

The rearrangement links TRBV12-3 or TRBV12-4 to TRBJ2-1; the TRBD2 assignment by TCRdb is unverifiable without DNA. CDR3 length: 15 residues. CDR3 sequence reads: CASSTSGRVRNEQFF.

CDR3 sequence: CASSLAGGGSPLHF. V gene TRBV7-2 combines with J gene TRBJ1-6; TCRdb's D call, TRBD1, is unchecked because there is no DNA. This CDR3 is 14 amino acids long. The germline V gene encodes CDR1 SGHTA and CDR2 FQGNSA.

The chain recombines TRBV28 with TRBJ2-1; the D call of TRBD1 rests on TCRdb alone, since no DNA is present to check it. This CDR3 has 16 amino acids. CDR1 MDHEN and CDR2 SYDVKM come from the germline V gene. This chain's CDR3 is CASRSPTGGMMNEQFF.

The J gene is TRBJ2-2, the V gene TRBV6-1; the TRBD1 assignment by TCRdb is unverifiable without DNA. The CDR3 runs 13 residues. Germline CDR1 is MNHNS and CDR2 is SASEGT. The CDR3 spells CASSYDRAGELFF.

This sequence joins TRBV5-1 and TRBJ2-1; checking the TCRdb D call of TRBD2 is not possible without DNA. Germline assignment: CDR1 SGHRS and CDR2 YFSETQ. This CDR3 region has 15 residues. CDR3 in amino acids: CASSLTSVIGNEQFF.

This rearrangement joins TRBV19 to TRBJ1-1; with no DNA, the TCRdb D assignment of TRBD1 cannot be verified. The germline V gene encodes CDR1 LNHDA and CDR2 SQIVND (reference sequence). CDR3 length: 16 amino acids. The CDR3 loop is CASSPRYDRGFDEAFF.

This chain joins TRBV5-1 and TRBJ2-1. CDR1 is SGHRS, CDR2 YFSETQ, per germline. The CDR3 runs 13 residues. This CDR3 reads CASSLLGYNEQFF.